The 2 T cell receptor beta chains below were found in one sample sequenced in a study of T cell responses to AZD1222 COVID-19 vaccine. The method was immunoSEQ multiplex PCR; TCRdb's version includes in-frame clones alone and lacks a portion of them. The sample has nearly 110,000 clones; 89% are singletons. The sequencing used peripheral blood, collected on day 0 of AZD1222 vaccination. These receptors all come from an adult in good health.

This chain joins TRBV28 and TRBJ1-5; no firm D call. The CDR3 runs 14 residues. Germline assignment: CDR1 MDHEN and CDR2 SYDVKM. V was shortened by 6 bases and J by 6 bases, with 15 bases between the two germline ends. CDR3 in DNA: TGTGCCAGCAGCCCCGTGGGGTATCGTCAGCCCCAGCATTTT. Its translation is CASSPVGYRQPQHF. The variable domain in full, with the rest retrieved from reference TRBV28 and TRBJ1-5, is DVKVTQSSRYLVKRTGEKVFLECVQDMDHENMFWYRQDPGLGLRLIYFSYDVKMKEKGDIPEGYSVSREKKERFSLILESASTNQTSMYLCASSPVGYRQPQHFGDGTRLSIL.

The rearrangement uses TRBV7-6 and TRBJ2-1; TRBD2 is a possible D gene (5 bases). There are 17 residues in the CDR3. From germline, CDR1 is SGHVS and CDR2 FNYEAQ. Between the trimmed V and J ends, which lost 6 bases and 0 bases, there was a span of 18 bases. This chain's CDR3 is CASSPVGSASSYNEQFF. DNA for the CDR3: TGTGCCAGCAGTCCCGTGGGTAGCGCAAGCTCCTACAATGAGCAGTTCTTC.